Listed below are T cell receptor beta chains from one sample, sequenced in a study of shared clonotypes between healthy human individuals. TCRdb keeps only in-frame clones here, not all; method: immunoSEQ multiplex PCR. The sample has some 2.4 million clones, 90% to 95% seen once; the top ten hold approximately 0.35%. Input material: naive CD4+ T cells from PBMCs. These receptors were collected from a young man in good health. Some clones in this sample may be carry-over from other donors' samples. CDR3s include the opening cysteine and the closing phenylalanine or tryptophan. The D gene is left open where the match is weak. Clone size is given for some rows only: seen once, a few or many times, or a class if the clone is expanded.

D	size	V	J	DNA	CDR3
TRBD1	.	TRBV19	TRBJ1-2	TGTGCCGCATCCCCGGGACAGGGGTATGGCTACACCTTC	CAASPGQGYGYTF
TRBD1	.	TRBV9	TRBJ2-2	TGTGCCAGCCAGGCTCGGGACAGGGAATCCACCGGGGAGCTGTTTTTT	CASQARDRESTGELFF
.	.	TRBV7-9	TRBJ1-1	TGTGCCAGCAGCTTAGTGGGGGCAGGGATCCCTGAAGCTTTCTTT	CASSLVGAGIPEAFF
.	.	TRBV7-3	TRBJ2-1	TGTGCCAGCAGCCCACAGGTTTCTGGGGAGCAGTTCTTC	CASSPQVSGEQFF
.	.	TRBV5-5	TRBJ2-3	TGTGCCAGCAGCCCAGACACTATCACAGATACGCAGTATTTT	CASSPDTITDTQYF
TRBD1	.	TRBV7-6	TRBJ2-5	TGTGCCAGCAGCAGAAGAGGGGACAGGGCGAGCGCGCTCCAAGAGACCCAGTACTTC	CASSRRGDRASALQETQYF
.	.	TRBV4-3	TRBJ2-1	TGCGCCAGCAGCCAAGATCTGAGCGGTTTTGAGCAGTTCTTC	CASSQDLSGFEQFF
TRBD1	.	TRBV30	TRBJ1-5	TGTGCCTGGAGTCGGGACAGGGGATCTTACCAGCCCCAGCATTTT	CAWSRDRGSYQPQHF
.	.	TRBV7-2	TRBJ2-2	TGTGCCAGCAGCTCGACAGGATCGAACACCGGGGAGCTGTTTTTT	CASSSTGSNTGELFF
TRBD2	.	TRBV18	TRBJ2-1	TGTGCCAGCTCACCGGGCGGGAGGGCCAATGAGCAGTTCTTC	CASSPGGRANEQFF
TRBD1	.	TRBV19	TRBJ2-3	TGTGCCAGTAGTATAGATCCGACAGGGAGCACAGATACGCAGTATTTT	CASSIDPTGSTDTQYF
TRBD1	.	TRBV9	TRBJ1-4	TGTGCCAGCAGCCCGGCCGGGACAGGGTTCGAAAAACTGTTTTTT	CASSPAGTGFEKLFF
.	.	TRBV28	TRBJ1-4	TGTGCCAGCAGTCCCCTATTAATTGGGTCCAATGAAAAACTGTTTTTT	CASSPLLIGSNEKLFF
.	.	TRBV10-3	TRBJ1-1	TGTGCCGTTTTAATGGACACTGAAGCTTTCTTT	CAVLMDTEAFF
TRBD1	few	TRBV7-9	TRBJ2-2	TGTGCCAGCAGCTTCTCGGGACAGGGAAACACCGGGGAGCTGTTTTTT	CASSFSGQGNTGELFF
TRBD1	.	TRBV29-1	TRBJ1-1	TGCAGCGCCTCGACAGGGATAGACACTGAAGCTTTCTTT	CSASTGIDTEAFF
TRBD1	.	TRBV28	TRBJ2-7	TGTGCCAGCAGTTTAAGGGACAGGGGCCCCTCCTACGAGCAGTACTTC	CASSLRDRGPSYEQYF
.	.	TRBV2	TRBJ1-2	TGTGCCAGCGGGCAGTTCTATGGCTACACCTTC	CASGQFYGYTF
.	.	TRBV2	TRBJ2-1	TGTGCCAGCAGGGTCGACAGCCCGAACAATGAGCAGTTCTTC	CASRVDSPNNEQFF
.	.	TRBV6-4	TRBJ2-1	TGTGCCAGCAGTTTACTCTCGGGGCCCTCCAATGAGCAGTTCTTC	CASSLLSGPSNEQFF
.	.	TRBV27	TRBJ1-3	TGTGCCAGCAGTCCCTTCAAATGGGGCGAAGGAAACACCATATATTTT	CASSPFKWGEGNTIYF
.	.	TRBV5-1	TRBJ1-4	TGCGCCAGCAGCTTCGGTGAGGGTAGGGAAAAACTGTTTTTT	CASSFGEGREKLFF
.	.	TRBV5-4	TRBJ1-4	TGTGCCAGCAGCACGGACAGCGCAACTAATGAAAAACTGTTTTTT	CASSTDSATNEKLFF
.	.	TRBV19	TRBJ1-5	TGTGCCAGTAGCACAGAACCCGGACAGCAGCATTTT	CASSTEPGQQHF
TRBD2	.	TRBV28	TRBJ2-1	TGTGCCAGCAGCACCAAGCGGGAGGGCCTCTATGAGCAGTTCTTC	CASSTKREGLYEQFF
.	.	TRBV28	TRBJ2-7	TGTGCCAGCAGCCCTGTGGACGGGGCCTACGAGCAGTACTTC	CASSPVDGAYEQYF
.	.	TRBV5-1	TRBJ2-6	TGCGCCAGCAGTTTGCTTAGTCCCTCTGGGGCCAACGTCCTGACTTTC	CASSLLSPSGANVLTF
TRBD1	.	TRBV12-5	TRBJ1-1	TGTGCTAGTGGTTTGGGGGCAGGGGGCGCGGTGAACACTGAAGCTTTCTTT	CASGLGAGGAVNTEAFF
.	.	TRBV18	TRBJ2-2	TGTGCCAGCTCCCCCATAGGGGGGGCGAACACCGGGGAGCTGTTTTTT	CASSPIGGANTGELFF
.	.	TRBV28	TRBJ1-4	TGTGCCAGCCTTGGGGATAATGAAAAACTGTTTTTT	CASLGDNEKLFF
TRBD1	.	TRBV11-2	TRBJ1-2	TGTGCCAGCAGCACGGGACAGGGGGTGAGGGGCTACACCTTC	CASSTGQGVRGYTF